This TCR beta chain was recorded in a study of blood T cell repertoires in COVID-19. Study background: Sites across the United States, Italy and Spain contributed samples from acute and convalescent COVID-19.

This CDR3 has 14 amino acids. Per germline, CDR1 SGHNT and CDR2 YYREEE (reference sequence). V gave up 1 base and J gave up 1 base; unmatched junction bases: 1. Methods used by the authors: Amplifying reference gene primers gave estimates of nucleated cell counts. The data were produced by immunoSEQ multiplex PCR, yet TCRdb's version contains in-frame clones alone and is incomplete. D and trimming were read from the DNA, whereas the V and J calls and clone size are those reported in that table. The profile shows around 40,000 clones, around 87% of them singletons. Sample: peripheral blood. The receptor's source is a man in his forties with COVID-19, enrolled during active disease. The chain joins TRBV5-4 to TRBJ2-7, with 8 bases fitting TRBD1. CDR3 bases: TGTGCCAGCAGCTTGTGGGACAGGTCCTACGAGCAGTACTTC. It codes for CASSLWDRSYEQYF. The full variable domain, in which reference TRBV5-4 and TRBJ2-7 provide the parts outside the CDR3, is ETGVTQSPTHLIKTRGQQVTLRCSSQSGHNTVSWYQQALGQGPQFIFQYYREEENGRGNFPPRFSGLQFPNYSSELNVNALELDDSALYLCASSLWDRSYEQYFGPGTRLTVT.